Below, 3 T cell receptor beta chains from the same sample are listed, as sequenced in a study of blood T cell repertoires in COVID-19. The method was immunoSEQ multiplex PCR; TCRdb's version includes in-frame clones alone and lacks a portion of them. The sample has 120,000 or so clones; around 81% are singletons. Sequencing input: peripheral blood. The source of these receptors is a man in his 60s with acute or convalescent COVID-19.

CDR3 in amino acids: CASSSGQIYGYTF. CDR3 sequence (DNA): TGTGCCAGCAGCTCGGGACAGATCTATGGCTACACCTTC. This chain links TRBV7-9 with TRBJ1-2; 7 bases are a match to TRBD1. This CDR3 is 13 amino acids long. Losses at the gene ends were 4 bases for V and 4 bases for J; bases not matched to a gene: 3. The germline gives CDR1 SEHNR, CDR2 FQNEAQ (reference sequence).

CDR3 bases: TGTGCCATCTCGAGGGAGGGCAGCGGCTACACCTTC. The encoded protein is CAISREGSGYTF. V and J are TRBV24-1 and TRBJ1-2; D gene uncertain. Trimming took 11 bases from V and 8 from J, leaving 17 bases between them. CDR1 and CDR2 (germline): KGHDR, SFDVKD. The CDR3 length is 12 residues.

This clone was recorded only once. The rearrangement joins TRBV28 to TRBJ1-1; perhaps TRBD1 as D (6 bases). The CDR3 runs to 12 residues. V lost 10 bases to trimming and J lost 3 bases, with 12 bases between them. Germline CDR1 and CDR2: MDHEN and SYDVKM. The CDR3 here is CATRQVDTEAFF. CDR3 nucleotide sequence: TGTGCCACGCGACAGGTAGACACTGAAGCTTTCTTT. Using reference TRBV28 and TRBJ1-1 for the parts outside the CDR3, the full variable domain is DVKVTQSSRYLVKRTGEKVFLECVQDMDHENMFWYRQDPGLGLRLIYFSYDVKMKEKGDIPEGYSVSREKKERFSLILESASTNQTSMYLCATRQVDTEAFFGQGTRLTVV.